This T cell receptor (beta chain) derives from a study of T cell changes during pregnancy in multiple sclerosis. Measured with immunoSEQ multiplex PCR; TCRdb has only the in-frame clones, and not every one. The repertoire has over 55,000 clones, approximately 90% of them found once; the top ten carry 5.3%. V lost 0 bases to trimming and J lost 3 bases, with 11 bases between them. This CDR3 is 15 amino acids long. Germline lookup yields CDR1 MNHEY and CDR2 SVGAGI. This clone was found once. The sequence derives from a human donor whose cells served as feeder cells for cultures in a pregnancy study. The chain recombines TRBV6-5 with TRBJ1-1; D ambiguous. The sample was peripheral blood from another person, used as feeder cells. In DNA, the CDR3 is TGTGCCAGCAGTTACTCGTACGGGGTGGACACTGAAGCTTTCTTT. It specifies CASSYSYGVDTEAFF.